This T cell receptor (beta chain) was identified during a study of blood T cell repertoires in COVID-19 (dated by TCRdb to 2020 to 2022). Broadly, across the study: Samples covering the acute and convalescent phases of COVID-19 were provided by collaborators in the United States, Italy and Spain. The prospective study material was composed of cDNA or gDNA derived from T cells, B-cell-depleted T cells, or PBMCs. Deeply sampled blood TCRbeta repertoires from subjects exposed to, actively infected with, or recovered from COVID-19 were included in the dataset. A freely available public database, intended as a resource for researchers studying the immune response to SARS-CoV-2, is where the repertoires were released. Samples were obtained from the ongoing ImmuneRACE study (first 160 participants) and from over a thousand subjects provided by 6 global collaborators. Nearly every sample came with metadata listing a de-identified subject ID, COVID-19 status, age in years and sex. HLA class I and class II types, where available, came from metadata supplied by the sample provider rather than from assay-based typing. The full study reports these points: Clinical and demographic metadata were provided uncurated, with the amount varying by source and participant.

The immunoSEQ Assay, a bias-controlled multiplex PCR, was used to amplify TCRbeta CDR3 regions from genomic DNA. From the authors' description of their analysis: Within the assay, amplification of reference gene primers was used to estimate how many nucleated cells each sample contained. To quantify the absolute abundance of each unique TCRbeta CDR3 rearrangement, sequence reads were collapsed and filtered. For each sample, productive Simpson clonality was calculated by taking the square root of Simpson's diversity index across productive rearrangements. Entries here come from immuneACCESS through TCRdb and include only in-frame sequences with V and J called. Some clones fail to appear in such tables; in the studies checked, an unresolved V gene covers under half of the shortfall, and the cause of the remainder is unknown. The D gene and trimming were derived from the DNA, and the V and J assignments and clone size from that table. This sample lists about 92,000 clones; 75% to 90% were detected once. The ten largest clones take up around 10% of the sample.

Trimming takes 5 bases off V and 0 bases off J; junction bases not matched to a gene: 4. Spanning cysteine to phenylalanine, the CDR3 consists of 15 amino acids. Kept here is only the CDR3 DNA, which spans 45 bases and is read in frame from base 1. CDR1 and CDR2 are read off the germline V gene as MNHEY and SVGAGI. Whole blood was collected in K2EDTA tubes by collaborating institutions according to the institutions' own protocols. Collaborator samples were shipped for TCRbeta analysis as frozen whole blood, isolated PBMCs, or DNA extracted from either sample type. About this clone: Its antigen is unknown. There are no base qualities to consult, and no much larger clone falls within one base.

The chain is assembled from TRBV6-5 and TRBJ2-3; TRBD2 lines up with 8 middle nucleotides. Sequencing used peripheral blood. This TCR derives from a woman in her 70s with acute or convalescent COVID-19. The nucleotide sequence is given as TGTGCCAGCAGTACTAGCGGAGTTAGCACAGATACGCAGTATTTT. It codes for CASSTSGVSTDTQYF.